This T cell receptor beta chain was observed in a study of T cells in localized non-small cell lung cancer. The CDR3 totals 14 residues. With 4 bases removed from V and 8 bases from J, the gap between germline ends came to 17 bases. Germline loops: CDR1 SNHLY, CDR2 FYNNEI. TCRdb keeps only in-frame clones here, not all; method: immunoSEQ multiplex PCR. The sample yields some 51,000 clones, 70% to 90% seen once. The sequence derives from a woman aged 35 to 70 with stage I lung adenocarcinoma. The sequencing here drew on peripheral blood, taken before any cancer treatment. The gene calls are TRBV2 and TRBJ1-2; a possible D gene is TRBD1 (5 bases). The CDR3 coding sequence is TGTGCCAGCAGTGCGGGGGACGGGGGTATGGGCTACACCTTC. Protein: CASSAGDGGMGYTF.